The rows below give T cell receptor beta chains drawn from one sample of a study of shared clonotypes between healthy human individuals. Libraries were prepared by immunoSEQ multiplex PCR; TCRdb keeps only in-frame clonotypes and omits some of them. This table has millions of clones, 93% appearing once. Material: naive CD4+ T cells from PBMCs. The source of these receptors is a man aged 18 to 30 in good health. Some clones in this sample may be carry-over from other donors' samples. Both conserved end residues are trimmed from each CDR3. The D gene is left open where the match is weak.

v_call: TRBV5-1
j_call: TRBJ2-2
d_call: NA
cdr3_aa: ASTYSRLGPGELF

v_call: TRBV28
j_call: TRBJ2-7
d_call: NA
cdr3_aa: ASTYWDEQY

v_call: TRBV19
j_call: TRBJ1-5
d_call: TRBD1
cdr3_aa: ASSIRDSGQPQH

v_call: TRBV19
j_call: TRBJ2-1
d_call: TRBD2
cdr3_aa: ASSSTGTSGRNEQF

v_call: TRBV29-1
j_call: TRBJ2-7
d_call: TRBD2
cdr3_aa: SAQAGPTYEQY

v_call: TRBV5-1
j_call: TRBJ1-2
d_call: NA
cdr3_aa: ASSPDLNYGYT

v_call: TRBV6-5
j_call: TRBJ2-7
d_call: TRBD2
cdr3_aa: ASSYSRLAKTYEQY

v_call: TRBV18
j_call: TRBJ1-2
d_call: TRBD1
cdr3_aa: ASSPGQGDYGYT

v_call: TRBV5-1
j_call: TRBJ2-5
d_call: TRBD2
cdr3_aa: ASSLAGLAGVGETQY

v_call: TRBV2
j_call: TRBJ1-3
d_call: NA
cdr3_aa: ASKFLVSGNTIY

v_call: TRBV4-1
j_call: TRBJ1-4
d_call: NA
cdr3_aa: ASSQVGEKLF

v_call: TRBV30
j_call: TRBJ1-5
d_call: NA
cdr3_aa: AWSRGNQPQH

v_call: TRBV6-1
j_call: TRBJ1-2
d_call: TRBD1
cdr3_aa: ASTRPGQDYGYT